This T cell receptor (beta chain) was sequenced in a study of CD8 T cells in ankylosing spondylitis (dated by TCRdb to 2016 to 2017). Study-level background: To find TCR variants linked to disease, the study profiled T cell receptor beta repertoires in ankylosing spondylitis patients and healthy donors. The whole study cohort included 95 to 130 healthy donors and 20 to 30 ankylosing spondylitis patients. Peripheral blood samples were taken, and synovial fluid was additionally collected from ankylosing spondylitis patients. Here is what the overall study found, with its caveats: Blood from ankylosing spondylitis patients appeared to be characterized by a TCR beta motif composed of 7 to 9 highly homologous amino acid variants. Some TCR beta motif variants had previously been reported in synovial fluid and blood of reactive arthritis patients, which suggested common disease-initiation mechanisms. In peripheral blood, the disease-linked clones were found at relatively low frequencies and had a CD8+ phenotype. According to the report, matched synovial fluid samples from ankylosing spondylitis patients were significantly enriched for the disease-linked clones.

Remarks on this clonotype: The antigen it binds to is not known. Base-call qualities are not available, and no considerably larger clone is one nucleotide away.

Compared with germline, V lacks 3 bases and J lacks 0 bases; bases without a gene match: 14. Reading from cysteine to phenylalanine, the CDR3 counts 18 amino acids. The retained sequence is limited to the CDR3, 54 bases, with the frame set at the first base. As encoded in the germline V gene (reference sequence), CDR1 is GTSNPN while CDR2 is SVGIG. The sequencer was an Illumina HiSeq 2500. Quantitative 5'-RACE with molecular barcodes was the method used to prepare the TCR beta libraries. As for the authors' bioinformatics: A new computational method, built on a probabilistic model of VDJ rearrangement, was used to identify disease-linked TCR variants. The public reads were quality trimmed at Q25 with fastp and then assembled into clones with MiXCR by TCRdb, keeping productive beta chains. Rows merge per CDR3 protein into single entries with the most common DNA and genes. Clone size and V and J calls follow TCRdb, not the original study. Counted in this sample were around 490,000 distinct CDR3 sequences; roughly 5.3% of them appeared once. Together, the top ten hold around 3.6% of the sample.

Recombination linked TRBV30 to TRBJ2-1; TRBD2 aligns with 7 central bases. The TCR sequence derives from a male donor with ankylosing spondylitis. The material sequenced was blood, either unsorted or a sorted T cell fraction (not recorded which). CDR3 region: CAWSGVSGKESSYNEQFF. The DNA sequence is as follows: TGTGCCTGGAGCGGCGTCAGCGGGAAGGAGAGCTCCTACAATGAGCAGTTCTTC.